The clone carrying this TCR beta chain was recorded at least ten times. The antigen is unknown. Ophthalmopathy patients had moderate-to-severe active disease, CAS ≥3, NOSPECS ≥4, and disease duration under 3 months. The CDR3 regions of TCR beta were amplified from RNA transcripts. First-round RT-PCR targeting the TCR CDR3 was performed with the HTBI primer set. A single record per CDR3 protein comes from TCRdb applying MiXCR to the multiplex PCR reads. The table has about 250,000 distinct CDR3 sequences, roughly 20% seen once; the top ten hold 50% to 75%. This entry belongs to a study of T cells in Graves' hyperthyroidism and ophthalmopathy. Study in general: Blood from the periphery was taken at initial diagnosis, before any treatment.

Germline CDR1 is MNHNS and CDR2 is SASEGT. V was trimmed by 6 bases and J by 5 bases, leaving 14 bases between them. This CDR3 is built from 13 residues. Study-wide points: Ophthalmopathy could be told apart from stable hyperthyroidism with a 13 V-J model.

J is TRBJ2-7 and V is TRBV6-1; TRBD1 is a possible D gene (6 bases). This receptor was taken from a man aged 30-40 years with Graves' ophthalmopathy. The sequenced sample was blood. The CDR3 region has the DNA TGTGCCAGCAGATTTGACAGGTTTGACGAGCAGTACTTC. Translated: CASRFDRFDEQYF.